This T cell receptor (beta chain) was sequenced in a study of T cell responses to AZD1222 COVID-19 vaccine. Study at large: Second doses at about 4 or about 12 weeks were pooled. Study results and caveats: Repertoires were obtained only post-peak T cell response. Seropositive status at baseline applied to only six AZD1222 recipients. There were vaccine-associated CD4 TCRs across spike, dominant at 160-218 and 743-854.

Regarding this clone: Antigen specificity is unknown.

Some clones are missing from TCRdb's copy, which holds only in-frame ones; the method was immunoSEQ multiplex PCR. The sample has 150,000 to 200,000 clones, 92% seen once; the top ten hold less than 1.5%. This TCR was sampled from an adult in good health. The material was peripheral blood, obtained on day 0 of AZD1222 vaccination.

CDR3 residues: CASSSPHQGNYGYTF. The CDR3 DNA is TGTGCCAGTAGTAGCCCTCATCAGGGGAACTATGGCTACACCTTC. V gene TRBV19 combines with J gene TRBJ1-2; maybe TRBD1 (6 bases). Per germline, CDR1 LNHDA and CDR2 SQIVND (reference sequence). The CDR3 runs to 15 residues. The germline V and J ends were trimmed by 4 bases and 2 bases, with 14 bases remaining between them.